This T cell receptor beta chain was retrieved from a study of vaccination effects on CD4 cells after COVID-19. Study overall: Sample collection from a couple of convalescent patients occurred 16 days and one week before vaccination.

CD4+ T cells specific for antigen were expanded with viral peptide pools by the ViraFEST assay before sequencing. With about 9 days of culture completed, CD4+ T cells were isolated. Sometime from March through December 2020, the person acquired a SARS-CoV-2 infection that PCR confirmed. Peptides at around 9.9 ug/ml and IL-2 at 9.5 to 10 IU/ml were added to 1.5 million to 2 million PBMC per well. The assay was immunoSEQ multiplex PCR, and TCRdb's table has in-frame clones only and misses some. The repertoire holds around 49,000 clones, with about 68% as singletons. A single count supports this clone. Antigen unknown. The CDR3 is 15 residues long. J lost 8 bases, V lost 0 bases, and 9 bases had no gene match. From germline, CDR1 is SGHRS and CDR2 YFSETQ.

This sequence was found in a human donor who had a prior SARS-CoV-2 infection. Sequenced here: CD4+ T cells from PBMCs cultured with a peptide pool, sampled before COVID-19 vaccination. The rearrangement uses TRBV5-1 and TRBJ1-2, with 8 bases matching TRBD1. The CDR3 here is CASSLAPGGAKGYTF. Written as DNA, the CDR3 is TGCGCCAGCAGCTTGGCCCCAGGGGGCGCGAAGGGCTACACCTTC. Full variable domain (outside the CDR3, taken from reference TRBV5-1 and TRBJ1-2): KAGVTQTPRYLIKTRGQQVTLSCSPISGHRSVSWYQQTPGQGLQFLFEYFSETQRNKGNFPGRFSGRQFSNSRSEMNVSTLELGDSALYLCASSLAPGGAKGYTFGSGTRLTVV.